This T cell receptor (beta chain) is drawn from a study of control samples from healthy donors and cancer patients. Trimming shortened V by 6 bases and J by 4 bases, and 20 bases separated the two germline ends. The CDR3 runs 15 residues. CDR1 is SGHRS, CDR2 YFSETQ, per germline. TCRdb's table, derived via immunoSEQ multiplex PCR, lists solely in-frame clones and lacks some. The table has 100,000 or so clones, approximately 90% seen once. This sequence joins TRBV5-1 and TRBJ2-7; possibly TRBD1 or TRBD2 for D (7 bases each). The source of this sequence is a young woman in good health. The sequenced sample consisted of blood. CDR3 amino acids: CASKAQGGVRYEQYF. CDR3 coding DNA: TGCGCCAGCAAGGCCCAGGGGGGGGTCCGGTACGAGCAGTACTTC. Combining the CDR3 with reference TRBV5-1 and TRBJ2-7 gives the whole variable domain KAGVTQTPRYLIKTRGQQVTLSCSPISGHRSVSWYQQTPGQGLQFLFEYFSETQRNKGNFPGRFSGRQFSNSRSEMNVSTLELGDSALYLCASKAQGGVRYEQYFGPGTRLTVT.